Listed here are 15 T cell receptor beta chains from one sample, sequenced in a study of blood T cells in healthy people across ages. It was with a sample-barcoded 5' primer and a J-beta primer mix that a second PCR of roughly 7 to 12 cycles was run. TCRdb re-derived calls from the 5' RACE reads in MiXCR, one entry per CDR3 protein. The sample contains roughly 1,700,000 distinct CDR3 sequences, 28% of which appear only once. The sample comprised blood. Receptors were obtained from a woman in her twenties or thirties in good health.

Remarks on this clonotype: A much larger clone differs by one base, so this may be a read error. V usage is TRBV10-3 and J usage is TRBJ1-2; tentative D call: TRBD1 (5 bases). Trimming took off 7 bases at V and 7 bases at J, with 22 bases between the two ends. CDR3 size: 15 residues. CDR1 is ENHRY, CDR2 SYGVKD, per germline. CDR3 sequence (DNA): TGTGCCATCAATCGGGGACCAGGCGTAAGCCTTGGCTACACCTTC. Protein sequence: CAINRGPGVSLGYTF.

This chain uses TRBV14 with TRBJ1-1; D unclear. This CDR3 region has 14 residues. Germline loops: CDR1 SGHDN, CDR2 FVKESK. Trimming took off 3 bases at V and 5 bases at J, with 13 bases between the two ends. In nucleotides, the CDR3 is TGTGCCAGCAGCCATCGTTACTCGGGGACTGAAGCTTTCTTT. This gives the protein CASSHRYSGTEAFF.

The chain recombines TRBV9 with TRBJ1-2; possible D gene TRBD1, 5 bases. Germline CDR1 is SGDLS and CDR2 is YYNGEE. Trimming pared 4 bases from V and 3 bases from J, leaving 19 bases between. The CDR3 spans 16 residues. The chain's CDR3 is CASSNGKGPPYYGYTF. In nucleotides, the CDR3 is TGTGCCAGCAGCAACGGGAAGGGACCGCCGTACTATGGCTACACCTTC.

The chain links TRBV7-9 to TRBJ2-1; D is undetermined. This CDR3 has 13 amino acids. Between the trimmed V and J ends, which lost 7 bases and 8 bases, there was a span of 15 bases. Germline V lookup: CDR1 SEHNR, CDR2 FQNEAQ (reference sequence). CDR3 DNA: TGTGCCAGCAAGTTGGGGTTTTTCGATGAGCAGTTCTTC. Residues: CASKLGFFDEQFF.

The chain has TRBV7-2 and TRBJ1-5; 8 nucleotides line up with TRBD1. With V trimmed by 4 bases and J by 6 bases, 5 bases remained unmatched. From germline, CDR1 is SGHTA and CDR2 FQGNSA. The length of the CDR3 is 14 residues. The CDR3 DNA reads as TGTGCCAGCAGCTCGACACAGGGGGGTCAGCCCCAGCATTTT. It translates to CASSSTQGGQPQHF.

This clonotype was seen at least ten times. V and J are TRBV5-1 and TRBJ2-1, with 9 bases aligning to TRBD2. CDR1 is SGHRS, CDR2 YFSETQ, per germline. The V segment lost 4 bases and the J segment 7 bases; nucleotides outside the gene matches: 9. There are 15 residues in the CDR3. The chain's CDR3 is CASSPRGGELNEQFF. The CDR3, as DNA: TGCGCCAGCAGCCCGCGGGGGGGCGAATTGAATGAGCAGTTCTTC. Together with reference TRBV5-1 and TRBJ2-1, the CDR3 gives the full variable domain: KAGVTQTPRYLIKTRGQQVTLSCSPISGHRSVSWYQQTPGQGLQFLFEYFSETQRNKGNFPGRFSGRQFSNSRSEMNVSTLELGDSALYLCASSPRGGELNEQFFGPGTRLTVL.

A word on this clonotype: This sequence may be a read error, since a much larger clone differs from it by one base. The gene calls are TRBV20-1 and TRBJ2-7; D possibly corresponds to TRBD1 (6 bases). The CDR3 is 14 amino acids. CDR1 is DFQATT and CDR2 is SNEGSKA in the germline V gene (reference sequence). This CDR3 reads CSARSRTDPYGQYF. In DNA, the CDR3 is TGCAGTGCTAGGTCAAGGACAGACCCCTACGGGCAGTACTTC.

The V call is TRBV20-1, the J call TRBJ1-1; no clear D gene. CDR3 size: 12 residues. V lost 1 base to trimming and J lost 10 bases, with 13 bases between them. Germline loops: CDR1 DFQATT, CDR2 SNEGSKA (reference sequence). The CDR3 loop is CSARVLSGSAFF. The CDR3 DNA sequence: TGCAGTGCTAGAGTATTATCGGGCTCAGCTTTCTTT.

The V call is TRBV6-2 or TRBV6-3, the J call TRBJ2-5; 7 nucleotides agree with TRBD1. The CDR3 totals 15 residues. Losses at the gene ends were 2 bases for V and 11 bases for J; bases not matched to a gene: 14. Germline lookup yields CDR1 MNHEY and CDR2 SVGEGT. CDR3 residues: CASSYKGASHNEQYF. The DNA of the CDR3 is TGTGCCAGCAGTTACAAGGGGGCAAGTCACAATGAGCAGTACTTC.

Worth noting for this clonotype: A much larger clone is a single base away; this may be a read error. V and J are TRBV2 and TRBJ1-1, with TRBD1 identical over 8 bases. CDR1 SNHLY and CDR2 FYNNEI come from the germline V gene. The CDR3 has 14 amino acids. CDR3 coding DNA: TGTGCCAGCAGAGGACAGGGTGTCAACACTGAAACTTTCTTT. Encoded protein: CASRGQGVNTETFF.

This clonotype was counted a few times. This chain connects TRBV4-1 to TRBJ1-5; TRBD1 matches at 12 bases. The germline V gene has CDR1 MGHRA and CDR2 YSYEKL. This CDR3 has 20 amino acids. The V gene end was trimmed by 2 bases and the J gene end by 1 base; junction bases not matched to a gene: 12. The CDR3 spells CASSQIGVGTGGLSNQPQHF. DNA of the CDR3: TGCGCCAGCAGCCAAATCGGAGTCGGGACAGGGGGCTTGAGCAATCAGCCCCAGCATTTT.

The CDR3 DNA reads as TGTGCTAGTGGTTTTATGGGGGGCGGGGAGCAGTACTTC. Translated, it gives CASGFMGGGEQYF. The V gene is TRBV12-5, the J gene TRBJ2-7, with D perhaps assigned TRBD1 or TRBD2 (6 bases each). Trimming cost V 3 bases and J 7 bases, with 13 bases left between them. Germline values: CDR1 LGHNT, CDR2 FRNRAP. The CDR3 contains 13 residues.

Worth noting for this clonotype: Sequence at one end of the junction differs from germline and may be a read error. V gene TRBV10-3 combines with J gene TRBJ2-6, with a possible D match to TRBD1 (5 bases). This CDR3 comprises 17 residues. Per germline, CDR1 ENHRY and CDR2 SYGVKD. CDR3 bases: TGTGCCATCAGTGACTCGACCCTGAGCTCTGGGGCCAACGTCCGGACTTTC. Translating gives CAISDSTLSSGANVRTF.

The genes are TRBV12-3 or TRBV12-4 and TRBJ2-2, with unresolved D. The germline V and J ends were trimmed by 6 bases and 4 bases, with 15 bases remaining between them. This CDR3 spans 15 amino acids. The CDR3 protein is CASRLRRNTTGELFF. The CDR3 nucleotides are TGTGCCAGCAGACTACGGCGGAATACCACCGGGGAGCTGTTTTTT.

The V call is TRBV7-3, the J call TRBJ2-4; D is possibly TRBD1 (6 bases). The J call is doubtful: the DNA matches TRBJ2-7 better. CDR3 length equals 13 residues. Germline V gene sequence: CDR1 SGHTA, CDR2 FQGTGA. The CDR3 loop is CASSFRGTDEQYF. The DNA of the CDR3 is TGTGCCAGCAGCTTCAGGGGTACCGACGAGCAGTACTTC.